The 20 T cell receptor beta chains given below trace back to one sample, sequenced in a study of neurological immune-mediated disorders. TCRdb re-derived calls from the 5' RACE reads in MiXCR, one entry per CDR3 protein. Among tens of thousands of distinct CDR3 sequences listed, approximately 2.8% were seen once. Material: PBMCs. These TCRs come from a woman in her 30s with multiple sclerosis.

This clonotype appeared many times. The chain employs TRBV5-5 and TRBJ2-2, with TRBD2 matching over 9 bases. The trim removed 0 bases at V and 6 bases at J, leaving 6 bases unmatched. The CDR3 has 16 residues. CDR1 is SGHKS and CDR2 is YYEKEE in the germline V gene (reference sequence). CDR3 in amino acids: CASSLAAIAGAGELFF. The DNA for the CDR3 is TGTGCCAGCAGCTTGGCTGCAATAGCGGGAGCCGGGGAGCTGTTTTTT.

This clonotype was picked up many times. The rearrangement uses TRBV3-1 and TRBJ2-5; 9 nucleotides match TRBD2. Germline CDR1 LGHDT, CDR2 YNNKEL (reference sequence). Trimming at V came to 2 bases and at J to 5 bases, leaving 3 bases not matched to a gene. The CDR3 is made up of 14 amino acids. The CDR3 loop reads CASSQLAGMETQYF. As DNA, the CDR3 is TGTGCCAGCAGCCAACTAGCGGGAATGGAGACCCAGTACTTC.

There are many counts of this clonotype. The chain is built from TRBV24-1 and TRBJ2-1; 13 nucleotides agree with TRBD2. This CDR3 spans 19 amino acids. Germline loops: CDR1 KGHDR, CDR2 SFDVKD. V shed 1 base and J 0 bases; nucleotides not matched to a gene: 5. The CDR3, as DNA: TGTGCCACCAGTGATTTAGGGACTAGCGGGGTTAGCTCCTACAATGAGCAGTTCTTC. This sequence encodes CATSDLGTSGVSSYNEQFF.

At least ten counts were recorded for this clonotype. The gene calls are TRBV2 and TRBJ2-7; D not resolved. The CDR3 has 11 residues. Trimming left V 7 bases short and J 6 bases short, with 10 bases between. From germline, CDR1 is SNHLY and CDR2 FYNNEI. CDR3 protein: CASTWLGEQYF. CDR3 coding DNA: TGTGCCAGCACCTGGCTCGGCGAGCAGTACTTC. The variable domain in full, with the rest retrieved from reference TRBV2 and TRBJ2-7, is EPEVTQTPSHQVTQMGQEVILRCVPISNHLYFYWYRQILGQKVEFLVSFYNNEISEKSEIFDDQFSVERPDGSNFTLKIRSTKLEDSAMYFCASTWLGEQYFGPGTRLTVT.

At least ten counts were recorded for this clonotype. The chain links TRBV5-1 to TRBJ2-5; TRBD2 agrees at 10 bases. Losses at the gene ends were 0 bases for V and 1 base for J; bases not matched to a gene: 6. CDR3 length equals 17 residues. Germline-derived CDR1 and CDR2 are SGHRS and YFSETQ. The CDR3 sequence: CASSLAGSGGLQETQYF. The CDR3 bases are TGCGCCAGCAGCTTGGCGGGTAGCGGGGGGCTCCAAGAGACCCAGTACTTC.

This clonotype was found many times. V gene TRBV12-3 or TRBV12-4 combines with J gene TRBJ2-3; no definite D call. The CDR3 totals 14 residues. With 6 bases removed from V and 2 bases from J, the gap between germline ends came to 12 bases. The CDR3 loop is CASRHPTDTDTQYF. CDR3 coding DNA: TGTGCCAGCAGGCATCCGACTGACACAGATACGCAGTATTTT.

This clonotype showed up just a few times. A much larger clone is a single base away; this may be a read error. The chain has TRBV20-1 and TRBJ1-2; no definite D call. Germline V lookup: CDR1 DFQATT, CDR2 SNEGSKA (reference sequence). This CDR3 contains 14 residues. Trimming cost V 0 bases and J 7 bases, with 15 bases left between them. The DNA of the CDR3 is TGCAGTGCTAGAGATCTGAAGCTATTTAGTGGCTACACCTTC. It yields the protein CSARDLKLFSGYTF.

This clonotype was seen ten or more times. The chain uses TRBV12-3 or TRBV12-4 and TRBJ2-3; TRBD2 aligns across 8 bases. CDR3 length equals 15 residues. V trimming: 5 bases; J trimming: 1 base; junction bases outside the gene matches: 5. CDR3 bases: TGTGCCAGCAGTACCCGGCGGGAGGGCACAGATACGCAGTATTTT. Translating it yields CASSTRREGTDTQYF.

This clonotype came up many times. This chain joins TRBV3-1 and TRBJ2-5, with D possibly TRBD2 on 6 matching bases. This CDR3 has 16 amino acids. V shed 0 bases and J shed 5 bases, with 16 bases lying between them. Germline CDR1 is LGHDT and CDR2 is YNNKEL (reference sequence). The CDR3 DNA reads TGTGCCAGCAGCCAAGAAAGTCGAGGGGCGGGGGAGACCCAGTACTTC. Translated: CASSQESRGAGETQYF.

At least ten counts were recorded for this clonotype. The CDR3 DNA sequence: TGCGCCAGCAGCTTGGCTCCTAGCGCCACTGGGGAGCTGTTTTTT. Encoded protein: CASSLAPSATGELFF. This chain uses TRBV5-1 with TRBJ2-2; weak D call: TRBD2 (6 bases). This CDR3 is built from 15 residues. Germline V CDR1 and CDR2: SGHRS, YFSETQ. Trimming left V 0 bases short and J 8 bases short, with 14 bases between.

This clonotype was counted ten times or more. The J gene is TRBJ2-2, the V gene TRBV24-1; 7 bases fit TRBD2. J gave up 4 bases and V 4 bases, and 11 bases lay outside the gene matches. There are 17 residues in the CDR3. From germline, CDR1 is KGHDR and CDR2 SFDVKD. This CDR3 is CATSDSETSLFTGELFF. The CDR3 bases are TGTGCCACCAGTGACTCAGAGACTAGCCTATTCACCGGGGAGCTGTTTTTT.

There are many counts of this clonotype. This sequence joins TRBV18 and TRBJ1-5; 7 nucleotides agree with TRBD1. The CDR3 is made up of 14 amino acids. Germline trimming cut 3 bases from V and 4 bases from J; bases unmatched to any gene: 3. The V gene's germline CDR1 is KGHSH and CDR2 LQKENI. The DNA of the CDR3 is TGTGCCAGCTCACCCCGGGACAGTAATCAGCCCCAGCATTTT. This codes for CASSPRDSNQPQHF.

This clonotype was counted many times. This rearrangement joins TRBV20-1 to TRBJ2-5, with unresolved D. Trimming took off 5 bases at V and 1 base at J, with 8 bases between the two ends. Germline loops: CDR1 DFQATT, CDR2 SNEGSKA (reference sequence). The CDR3 runs 12 residues. CDR3 nucleotides: TGCAGTGCTTTGAAGGGCCAAGAGACCCAGTACTTC. It translates to CSALKGQETQYF.

This clonotype showed up many times. The chain joins TRBV6-4 to TRBJ2-1; 7 positions agree with TRBD2. The V gene end was trimmed by 0 bases and the J gene end by 5 bases; junction bases not matched to a gene: 7. This CDR3 region has 16 residues. The germline CDR1 and CDR2 sequences are MRHNA and SNTAGT. CDR3 protein: CASSDSASSGHNEQFF. DNA of the CDR3: TGTGCCAGCAGTGACTCGGCGTCTAGCGGACACAATGAGCAGTTCTTC.

This clonotype has a count of ten or more. The chain has TRBV27 and TRBJ2-7; 9 bases agree with TRBD2. The CDR3 has 14 residues. Germline assignment: CDR1 MNHEY and CDR2 SMNVEV (reference sequence). Trimming took 4 bases from V and 6 from J; bases not matched to a gene: 7. The CDR3 DNA reads TGTGCCAGCAGTTGGGGTAGCGGGAGATTCGAGCAGTACTTC. It specifies CASSWGSGRFEQYF.

This clonotype was observed at least ten times. This chain uses TRBV5-5 with TRBJ2-2; the D gene is possibly TRBD1 (7 bases). The CDR3 sequence is 13 residues long. V lost 7 bases and J 4 bases, leaving 11 bases between the germline ends. Germline V lookup: CDR1 SGHKS, CDR2 YYEKEE (reference sequence). CDR3 nucleotide sequence: TGTGCCAGCCTGCGGGACAGCACCGGGGAGCTGTTTTTT. This gives the protein CASLRDSTGELFF.

This clonotype was found many times. The V gene is TRBV12-3 or TRBV12-4, the J gene TRBJ2-4; D may be TRBD2 (5 bases). The ends were cut back, 3 bases at V and 7 bases at J, with 16 bases in the middle. This CDR3 has 15 amino acids. The CDR3, as DNA: TGTGCCAGCAGTTTTTCGGCTAGCCTGGAGAACATTCAGTACTTC. It translates to CASSFSASLENIQYF.

This clonotype was counted ten times or more. Because it lacks the conserved phenylalanine or tryptophan at the end, this CDR3 is likely a read error. It is unclear where the CDR3 begins or ends on the DNA, so no DNA is shown, and the CDR3 is as TCRdb lists it. The chain combines TRBV2 with TRBJ1-1. Germline V CDR1 and CDR2: SNHLY, FYNNEI. The CDR3 has 13 amino acids, counting both end residues. Here the CDR3 reads CASRGDSPYNHRS.

In this sample, this clonotype turned up many times. This chain uses TRBV6-2 or TRBV6-3 with TRBJ2-7; D gene unclear. With 1 base removed from V and 2 bases from J, the gap between germline ends came to 3 bases. This CDR3 contains 12 residues. Germline V gene data show CDR1 as MNHEY and CDR2 as SVGEGT. The CDR3 DNA follows: TGTGCCAGCAGTTACTTGGCCTACGAGCAGTACTTC. It translates to CASSYLAYEQYF.

At least ten counts were recorded for this clonotype. The chain employs TRBV5-1 and TRBJ2-2; D assignment may be TRBD1 or TRBD2 (5 bases each). The V gene lost 8 bases and the J gene lost 4 bases, with 12 bases spanning the gap. The CDR3 is 13 amino acids. CDR1 and CDR2 (germline): SGHRS, YFSETQ. The CDR3 region is CASYQGVTGELFF. The CDR3 DNA is TGCGCCAGTTATCAGGGAGTCACCGGGGAGCTGTTTTTT.